This is a list of T cell receptor beta chains from one sample in a study of blood T cell repertoires in COVID-19. Data came from immunoSEQ multiplex PCR; TCRdb stores just in-frame clones and leaves some out. This table has about 46,000 clones, 75% to 90% appearing once. The sample was peripheral blood. The receptors come from a human donor in a cohort sampled during active COVID-19. The donor label of this sample is uncertain. The CDR3 runs from the conserved cysteine through the conserved F or W. Each record gives: V gene, J gene, D gene, clone size, CDR3 protein, CDR3 DNA. The D gene is left open where the match is weak. Clone size is shown for a subset of rows, as once, few, many or a class of expanded clone.

v_gene: TRBV2
j_gene: TRBJ2-7
d_gene: NA
abundance: NA
CDR3aa: CASSVAQPSEQYF
CDR3nt: TGTGCCAGCAGTGTGGCCCAACCCTCCGAGCAGTACTTC

v_gene: TRBV7-3
j_gene: TRBJ1-1
d_gene: NA
abundance: NA
CDR3aa: CASSLRIMDTGTEAFF
CDR3nt: TGTGCCAGCAGCCTTCGGATCATGGACACCGGCACTGAAGCTTTCTTT

v_gene: TRBV5-1
j_gene: TRBJ2-1
d_gene: TRBD2
abundance: NA
CDR3aa: CATSGGAGGTDEQFF
CDR3nt: TGCGCCACCTCGGGGGGGGCCGGAGGAACGGATGAGCAGTTCTTC

v_gene: TRBV5-6
j_gene: TRBJ2-2
d_gene: NA
abundance: NA
CDR3aa: CASSFDRSTGELFF
CDR3nt: TGTGCCAGCAGCTTCGACAGATCCACCGGGGAGCTGTTTTTT

v_gene: TRBV24-1
j_gene: TRBJ1-2
d_gene: NA
abundance: NA
CDR3aa: CATSDRAGAPGYGYTF
CDR3nt: TGTGCCACCAGTGATAGGGCAGGGGCCCCGGGCTATGGCTACACCTTC

v_gene: TRBV9
j_gene: TRBJ2-2
d_gene: TRBD1
abundance: NA
CDR3aa: CASESNTGTANTGELFF
CDR3nt: TGTGCCAGCGAGTCAAATACCGGGACAGCGAACACCGGGGAGCTGTTTTTT

v_gene: TRBV15
j_gene: TRBJ2-1
d_gene: TRBD2
abundance: NA
CDR3aa: CATSRGAGGAYNEQFF
CDR3nt: TGTGCCACCAGCAGAGGAGCGGGGGGGGCCTACAATGAGCAGTTCTTC

v_gene: TRBV10-3
j_gene: TRBJ1-1
d_gene: NA
abundance: NA
CDR3aa: CAISRGGVNTEAFF
CDR3nt: TGTGCCATCAGCCGAGGGGGGGTGAACACTGAAGCTTTCTTT

v_gene: TRBV19
j_gene: TRBJ2-4
d_gene: TRBD1
abundance: NA
CDR3aa: CASFPQGAGKEAKNIQYF
CDR3nt: TGTGCCAGCTTCCCTCAGGGGGCGGGCAAGGAGGCCAAAAACATTCAGTACTTC

v_gene: TRBV5-4
j_gene: TRBJ2-3
d_gene: NA
abundance: once
CDR3aa: CASSLDGLSTDTQYF
CDR3nt: TGTGCCAGCAGCTTGGACGGACTAAGCACAGATACGCAGTATTTT

v_gene: TRBV7-2
j_gene: TRBJ2-7
d_gene: TRBD1
abundance: NA
CDR3aa: CASSLAQGWDRGYEQYF
CDR3nt: TGTGCCAGCAGCTTAGCTCAGGGGTGGGACAGGGGGTACGAGCAGTACTTC

v_gene: TRBV5-1
j_gene: TRBJ2-7
d_gene: NA
abundance: NA
CDR3aa: CASSLTSRTEGEQYF
CDR3nt: TGCGCCAGCAGCTTGACGAGCCGGACAGAAGGCGAGCAGTACTTC

v_gene: TRBV9
j_gene: TRBJ2-5
d_gene: TRBD1
abundance: NA
CDR3aa: CASSVGTGGSGTQYF
CDR3nt: TGTGCCAGCAGCGTAGGGACAGGTGGATCCGGGACCCAGTACTTC

v_gene: TRBV7-2
j_gene: TRBJ2-1
d_gene: TRBD1
abundance: NA
CDR3aa: CATQLNPSWGQEQFF
CDR3nt: TGTGCCACCCAGCTTAATCCGTCGTGGGGACAGGAGCAGTTCTTC

v_gene: TRBV7-8
j_gene: TRBJ2-5
d_gene: NA
abundance: NA
CDR3aa: CASSPATGETQYF
CDR3nt: TGTGCCAGCAGCCCCGCGACTGGTGAGACCCAGTACTTC

v_gene: TRBV10-3
j_gene: TRBJ2-7
d_gene: NA
abundance: NA
CDR3aa: CAISNTPGHNSYEQYF
CDR3nt: TGTGCCATCAGTAACACTCCGGGACACAACTCCTACGAGCAGTACTTC

v_gene: TRBV19
j_gene: TRBJ2-7
d_gene: TRBD1
abundance: few
CDR3aa: CATRTGNSYEQYF
CDR3nt: TGTGCCACCCGGACAGGGAACTCCTACGAGCAGTACTTC

v_gene: TRBV6-6
j_gene: TRBJ1-4
d_gene: NA
abundance: NA
CDR3aa: CATSEDRYEKLFF
CDR3nt: TGTGCCACCTCGGAGGACCGATATGAAAAACTGTTTTTT

v_gene: TRBV7-9
j_gene: TRBJ2-1
d_gene: TRBD2
abundance: NA
CDR3aa: CASSPGGAGNEQFF
CDR3nt: TGTGCCAGCAGCCCGGGGGGGGCCGGGAATGAGCAGTTCTTC

v_gene: TRBV7-9
j_gene: TRBJ2-7
d_gene: NA
abundance: NA
CDR3aa: CASSPGQTYEQYF
CDR3nt: TGTGCCAGCAGCCCTGGACAGACCTACGAGCAGTACTTC

v_gene: TRBV12-3/TRBV12-4
j_gene: TRBJ1-2
d_gene: NA
abundance: NA
CDR3aa: CASQQGNTIGYTF
CDR3nt: TGTGCCAGCCAGCAGGGCAATACGATTGGCTACACCTTC

v_gene: TRBV6-5
j_gene: TRBJ1-2
d_gene: TRBD1
abundance: NA
CDR3aa: CASSYGQGALKGYTF
CDR3nt: TGTGCCAGCAGTTACGGACAGGGGGCGTTGAAGGGCTACACCTTC

v_gene: TRBV9
j_gene: TRBJ2-5
d_gene: TRBD2
abundance: NA
CDR3aa: CASSVRGLAGQETQYF
CDR3nt: TGTGCCAGCAGCGTACGAGGACTAGCGGGACAAGAGACCCAGTACTTC

v_gene: TRBV9
j_gene: TRBJ1-6
d_gene: NA
abundance: NA
CDR3aa: CASSATRGNSPLHF
CDR3nt: TGTGCCAGCAGCGCCACAAGGGGGAATTCACCCCTCCACTTT

v_gene: TRBV10-3
j_gene: TRBJ1-1
d_gene: NA
abundance: NA
CDR3aa: CAISEPLGQANTEAFF
CDR3nt: TGTGCCATCAGTGAGCCTTTGGGGCAGGCGAACACTGAAGCTTTCTTT